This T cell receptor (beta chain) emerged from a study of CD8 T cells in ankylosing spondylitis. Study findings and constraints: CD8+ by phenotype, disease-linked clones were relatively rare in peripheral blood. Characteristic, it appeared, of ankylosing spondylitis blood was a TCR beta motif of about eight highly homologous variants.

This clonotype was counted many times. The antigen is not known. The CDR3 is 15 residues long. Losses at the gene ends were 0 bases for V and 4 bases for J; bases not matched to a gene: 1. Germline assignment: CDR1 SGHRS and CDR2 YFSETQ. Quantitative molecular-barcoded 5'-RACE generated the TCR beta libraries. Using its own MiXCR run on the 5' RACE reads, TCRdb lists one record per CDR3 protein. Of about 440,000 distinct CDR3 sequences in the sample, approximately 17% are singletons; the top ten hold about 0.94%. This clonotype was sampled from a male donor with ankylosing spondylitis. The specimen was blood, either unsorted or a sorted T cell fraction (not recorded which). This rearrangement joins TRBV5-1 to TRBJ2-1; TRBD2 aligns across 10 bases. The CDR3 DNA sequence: TGCGCCAGCAGCTTGGCTAGCGGGGGTTACAATGAGCAGTTCTTC. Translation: CASSLASGGYNEQFF.